Shown below are 13 T cell receptor beta chains from a single sample sequenced in a study of T cells in Graves' hyperthyroidism and ophthalmopathy. Amplification of TCR beta CDR3 regions used RNA as the template. HTBI primers were used for first-round RT-PCR of the TCR CDR3. TCRdb re-analysed the multiplex PCR reads in MiXCR, keeping a single row per CDR3 protein. The table has approximately 250,000 distinct CDR3 sequences, around 25% seen once. Sequenced material: blood. These TCRs come from a woman aged 40 to 55 with Graves' ophthalmopathy.

This clonotype was recorded at least ten times. The chain carries TRBV28 and TRBJ2-7, with D possibly being TRBD1 (6 bases). Germline loops: CDR1 MDHEN, CDR2 SYDVKM. The CDR3 extends over 14 amino acids. V was clipped by 6 bases and J by 6 bases, with 18 bases between them. This CDR3 is CASSPGRGVREQYF. In DNA, the CDR3 is TGTGCCAGCAGCCCAGGCAGGGGAGTTCGCGAGCAGTACTTC.

This clonotype was observed a single time. The rearrangement links TRBV5-5 to TRBJ2-5, with a weak D call TRBD1 (5 bases). Germline V gene lookup returns CDR1 SGHKS and CDR2 YYEKEE (reference sequence). Between the trimmed V and J ends, which lost 2 bases and 4 bases, there was a span of 12 bases. The CDR3 is made up of 14 amino acids. CDR3: CASSLGVGIETQYF. The CDR3 DNA is TGTGCCAGCAGCTTAGGGGTAGGGATAGAGACCCAGTACTTC.

V usage is TRBV2 and J usage is TRBJ1-1; 10 positions match TRBD1. V trimming: 4 bases; J trimming: 8 bases; junction bases outside the gene matches: 4. The CDR3 sequence is 13 residues long. Looked up from germline, CDR1 is SNHLY and CDR2 is FYNNEI. The CDR3 DNA reads TGTGCCAGCAGTGCTCGACAGGGGGCCGAAGCTTTCTTT. Its translation is CASSARQGAEAFF.

This clonotype came up many times. The rearrangement links TRBV2 to TRBJ2-7; no clear D gene. Trimming left V 2 bases short and J 3 bases short, with 11 bases between. Looked up from germline, CDR1 is SNHLY and CDR2 is FYNNEI. This CDR3 region has 14 residues. CDR3 bases: TGTGCCAGCAGTGAAACGGAGTACGGCTACGAGCAGTACTTC. It encodes CASSETEYGYEQYF.

This clonotype was recorded at least ten times. The chain has TRBV5-8 and TRBJ1-2; unclear D gene. This CDR3 has 15 residues. The V gene lost 7 bases and the J gene lost 6 bases, with 22 bases spanning the gap. Germline assignment: CDR1 SGHTS and CDR2 YDEGEE. CDR3 in amino acids: CASPLSFRALDGYTF. The CDR3 DNA reads TGTGCCAGCCCCCTAAGTTTTCGGGCACTCGATGGCTACACCTTC.

The chain couples TRBV27 to TRBJ2-7; maybe TRBD2 (6 bases). In germline, CDR1 is MNHEY, CDR2 SMNVEV (reference sequence). Trimming took off 1 base at V and 3 bases at J, with 19 bases between the two ends. The CDR3 is 17 residues long. The CDR3 region is CASSLYRRSGVHYEQYF. For the CDR3, the DNA is TGTGCCAGCAGTTTATATCGCCGGTCGGGGGTTCACTACGAGCAGTACTTC.

This clonotype occurred many times. The J gene is TRBJ2-7, the V gene TRBV30, with 8 bases fitting TRBD1. This CDR3 has 13 amino acids. With V trimmed by 0 bases and J by 6 bases, 4 bases remained unmatched. Germline CDR1 reads GTSNPN; CDR2 reads SVGIG (reference sequence). This CDR3 reads CAWSVGRGREQYF. In nucleotides, the CDR3 is TGTGCCTGGAGTGTCGGCAGGGGGCGCGAGCAGTACTTC.

This clonotype appeared a few times. The V and J genes are TRBV7-2 and TRBJ1-6; 7 nucleotides agree with TRBD1. This CDR3 is built from 16 residues. The germline V gene has CDR1 SGHTA and CDR2 FQGNSA. V lost 1 base and J lost 6; bases outside the gene matches: 6. As DNA, the CDR3 is TGTGCCAGCAGCTTAGAGACAGGGACTCGTAATTCACCCCTCCACTTT. This codes for CASSLETGTRNSPLHF.

This rearrangement joins TRBV4-2 to TRBJ1-5, with 10 bases that match TRBD1. The V segment lost 1 base and the J segment 7 bases; nucleotides outside the gene matches: 13. The length of the CDR3 is 18 residues. The germline gives CDR1 LGHNA, CDR2 YNFKEQ. CDR3 region: CASSQVLAGQGKRQPQHF. In nucleotides, the CDR3 is TGTGCCAGCAGCCAAGTCTTGGCGGGACAGGGGAAAAGGCAGCCCCAGCATTTT.

This clonotype was counted many times. J is TRBJ2-7 and V is TRBV14; D call uncertain. V lost 1 base and J 0 bases, leaving 7 bases between the germline ends. Germline V gene data show CDR1 as SGHDN and CDR2 as FVKESK. CDR3 length: 14 amino acids. For the CDR3, the DNA is TGTGCCAGCAGCCAAGTAGATAACTCCTACGAGCAGTACTTC. The encoded protein is CASSQVDNSYEQYF.

In this sample, this clonotype turned up many times. The V call is TRBV6-1, the J call TRBJ1-2; D gene unclear. CDR3 length: 14 amino acids. Germline CDR1 MNHNS, CDR2 SASEGT. V was shortened by 1 base and J by 4 bases, with 10 bases between the two germline ends. Written as DNA, the CDR3 is TGTGCCAGCAGTGAAGGAGGGTCCTTCTATGGCTACACCTTC. Its protein is CASSEGGSFYGYTF.

This chain joins TRBV30 and TRBJ2-5, with D hard to call. CDR1 and CDR2 from the germline V gene are GTSNPN and SVGIG (reference sequence). The CDR3 sequence is 10 residues long. V was trimmed by 3 bases and J by 2 bases, leaving 1 base between them. The CDR3 reads CAWRQETQYF. The CDR3 DNA is TGTGCCTGGAGGCAAGAGACCCAGTACTTC.

This clonotype was detected ten times or more. CDR3 sequence (DNA): TGTGCCAGCAGTTTCACGGGAGCGGGCAACATTCAGTACTTC. This translates into CASSFTGAGNIQYF. The V call is TRBV12-3 or TRBV12-4, the J call TRBJ2-4, with D possibly TRBD2 on 6 matching bases. V gave up 3 bases and J gave up 7 bases, with 13 bases separating them. This CDR3 comprises 14 residues.